Ten or more counts support the clone carrying this T cell receptor (beta chain). The target antigen is unknown. Four PCR rounds used nested alpha and beta constant region primers plus the SP2 primer. Via MiXCR, TCRdb re-called the 5' RACE reads, giving one row per CDR3 protein. This table has about 62,000 distinct CDR3 sequences, more than 6.5% appearing once. The source of the sample is a study of naive and memory T cell subsets. Findings and limits, study-wide: The RNA method is potentially sensitive to activation and differentiation changes.

An oligonucleotide containing a UMI was ligated to the 3' end of TCR cDNA. RNA was extracted from roughly 2.6 ml of whole blood of healthy adults. The sequence was collected from a female donor in good health.

The CDR3 bases are TGTGCCAGCTCACCGGGAGACAGGGATTTATACGAGCAGTACTTC. Protein product: CASSPGDRDLYEQYF. This chain uses TRBV18 with TRBJ2-7; 7 bases agree with TRBD1. The ends lost 3 bases at V and 4 bases at J; junction bases unmatched: 9. Germline CDR1 reads KGHSH; CDR2 reads LQKENI. CDR3 length: 15 amino acids.